Following are 30 T cell receptor beta chains from one sample sequenced in a study of blood T cell repertoires in COVID-19. Repertoires were generated with immunoSEQ multiplex PCR, while TCRdb's copy carries only in-frame clones and drops some. The sample includes a few hundred thousand clones, about 88% of them seen just once. What was sequenced was PBMCs or T cells enriched from blood (not recorded which). The receptors stem from a woman aged 18-29 years who had been exposed to COVID-19.

This chain uses TRBV10-2 with TRBJ2-5; D remains unclear. The CDR3 sequence is 13 residues long. The germline V gene encodes CDR1 WSHSY and CDR2 SAAADI. V was trimmed by 6 bases and J by 1 base, leaving 9 bases between them. CDR3 nucleotide sequence: TGCGCCAGCAGACCGGGTCCCCAAGAGACCCAGTACTTC. Protein sequence: CASRPGPQETQYF.

V gene TRBV7-9 combines with J gene TRBJ1-4; no definite D call. The CDR3 totals 15 residues. The V gene lost 6 bases and the J gene lost 10 bases, with 21 bases spanning the gap. Germline lookup yields CDR1 SEHNR and CDR2 FQNEAQ (reference sequence). The CDR3 is CASRSSGSRVVKLFF. The CDR3 region has the DNA TGTGCCAGCAGATCTTCCGGGTCTCGAGTTGTAAAACTGTTTTTT.

The V call is TRBV7-2, the J call TRBJ1-3; D unresolved. CDR1 SGHTA and CDR2 FQGNSA come from the germline V gene. The CDR3 has 15 residues. Trimming pared 2 bases from V and 4 bases from J, leaving 12 bases between. The CDR3 DNA sequence: TGTGCCAGCAGCTTAATGGAGTTCGGGGGAAACACCATATATTTT. Its protein product is CASSLMEFGGNTIYF.

The J gene is TRBJ2-4, the V gene TRBV29-1; no definite D call. V shed 0 bases and J shed 0 bases, with 3 bases lying between them. Germline lookup yields CDR1 SQVTM and CDR2 ANQGSEA. The CDR3 sequence is 13 residues long. The CDR3 is CSVEELAKNIQYF. CDR3 DNA: TGCAGCGTTGAAGAACTAGCCAAAAACATTCAGTACTTC.

This clone was observed once. This chain joins TRBV11-2 and TRBJ2-4; 10 nucleotides align to TRBD1. Germline V gene data show CDR1 as SGHAT and CDR2 as FQNNGV. With V trimmed by 5 bases and J by 7 bases, 11 bases remained unmatched. CDR3 length: 16 residues. Here the CDR3 reads CASSPALGQGDNIQYF. Here the CDR3 DNA reads TGTGCCAGCAGCCCAGCGCTCGGACAGGGGGACAACATTCAGTACTTC.

For the CDR3, the DNA is TGTGCCAGTATCTCACAAAGGGCCCGAGGGGGCAATGAGCAGTTCTTC. This codes for CASISQRARGGNEQFF. The V gene is TRBV19, the J gene TRBJ2-1, with a possible D match to TRBD1 (6 bases). Trimming took off 7 bases at V and 6 bases at J, with 22 bases between the two ends. Germline-derived CDR1 and CDR2 are LNHDA and SQIVND (reference sequence). The CDR3 spans 16 residues.

The chain links TRBV18 to TRBJ1-1; 9 nucleotides agree with TRBD1. This CDR3 has 15 amino acids. Trimming removed 3 bases from V and 6 bases from J; junction bases left unmatched: 8. Germline CDR1 is KGHSH and CDR2 is LQKENI. The CDR3 nucleotides are TGTGCCAGCTCACCGAGGCGACAGGGGGTCGCTGAAGCTTTCTTT. Amino acid sequence: CASSPRRQGVAEAFF.

A word on this clone: Other nucleotide sequences in the sample specify the same CDR3. V gene TRBV18 combines with J gene TRBJ2-7, with 12 positions matching TRBD1. The CDR3 sequence is 14 residues long. Germline V gene data show CDR1 as KGHSH and CDR2 as LQKENI. V lost 6 bases and J lost 5; bases outside the gene matches: 5. This CDR3 is CASSPGTGGDEQYF. As DNA, the CDR3 is TGTGCCAGCTCCCCCGGGACAGGGGGCGACGAGCAGTACTTC.

This chain joins TRBV15 and TRBJ1-2; TRBD1 matches 7 bases. The V gene's germline CDR1 is LNHNV and CDR2 YYDKDF (reference sequence). V gave up 3 bases and J gave up 7 bases; unmatched junction bases: 8. The CDR3 has 14 amino acids. CDR3 sequence (DNA): TGTGCCACCAGCAGGGACAGGCTCTCAGCTGGCTACACCTTC. Its translation: CATSRDRLSAGYTF.

The V gene is TRBV4-2, the J gene TRBJ2-1; D perhaps matches TRBD1 (5 bases). This CDR3 is built from 14 residues. Trimming took 2 bases from V and 10 from J, leaving 15 bases between them. Looked up from germline, CDR1 is LGHNA and CDR2 is YNFKEQ. CDR3 residues: CASSQNPTAGEQFF. The CDR3 DNA follows: TGTGCCAGCAGCCAAAATCCTACCGCAGGGGAGCAGTTCTTC.

This chain connects TRBV19 to TRBJ2-7; 10 nucleotides agree with TRBD1. J lost 3 bases, V lost 5 bases, and 7 bases had no gene match. CDR1 is LNHDA and CDR2 is SQIVND in the germline V gene (reference sequence). The CDR3 runs 15 residues. The CDR3 DNA sequence: TGTGCCAGTAGTCTGACCGGGACAGGGGACTACGAGCAGTACTTC. Protein sequence: CASSLTGTGDYEQYF.

The V call is TRBV2, the J call TRBJ2-1; 7 bases are shared with TRBD1. This CDR3 region has 13 residues. Germline lookup yields CDR1 SNHLY and CDR2 FYNNEI. The J segment lost 4 bases and the V segment lost 7 bases, leaving 4 bases of the junction unmatched. In DNA, the CDR3 is TGTGCCAGCATCCGGGACAGTTACAATGAGCAGTTCTTC. It encodes CASIRDSYNEQFF.

The chain carries TRBV19 and TRBJ2-7; weak D call: TRBD1 (5 bases). Germline loops: CDR1 LNHDA, CDR2 SQIVND (reference sequence). Between the trimmed V and J ends, which lost 5 bases and 2 bases, there was a span of 19 bases. The CDR3 covers 16 residues. CDR3: CASSGRANSPAYEQYF. The CDR3, as DNA: TGTGCCAGTAGTGGCAGGGCAAACTCCCCAGCCTACGAGCAGTACTTC. The full variable domain, completed using reference TRBV19 and TRBJ2-7, is DGGITQSPKYLFRKEGQNVTLSCEQNLNHDAMYWYRQDPGQGLRLIYYSQIVNDFQKGDIAEGYSVSREKKESFPLTVTSAQKNPTAFYLCASSGRANSPAYEQYFGPGTRLTVT.

The chain employs TRBV13 and TRBJ2-7; the match to TRBD1 covers 7 bases. CDR1 is PRHDT and CDR2 is FYEKMQ in the germline V gene (reference sequence). V lost 5 bases to trimming and J lost 2 bases; unmatched junction nucleotides: 6. The CDR3 spans 14 residues. The CDR3 DNA is TGTGCCAGCAGCCCCTACAGGGGCGCCTACGAGCAGTACTTC. Its protein is CASSPYRGAYEQYF. The full variable domain, completed using reference TRBV13 and TRBJ2-7, is AAGVIQSPRHLIKEKRETATLKCYPIPRHDTVYWYQQGPGQDPQFLISFYEKMQSDKGSIPDRFSAQQFSDYHSELNMSSLELGDSALYFCASSPYRGAYEQYFGPGTRLTVT.

The V gene is TRBV28, the J gene TRBJ1-1; D not resolved. CDR3 length equals 15 residues. Germline CDR1 and CDR2: MDHEN and SYDVKM. V shed 1 base and J shed 5 bases, with 14 bases lying between them. CDR3 coding DNA: TGTGCCAGCAGTTTATTCACAAGCGGGAGGACTGAAGCTTTCTTT. Protein product: CASSLFTSGRTEAFF. The whole variable domain, filled in from reference TRBV28 and TRBJ1-1, reads DVKVTQSSRYLVKRTGEKVFLECVQDMDHENMFWYRQDPGLGLRLIYFSYDVKMKEKGDIPEGYSVSREKKERFSLILESASTNQTSMYLCASSLFTSGRTEAFFGQGTRLTVV.

The chain is built from TRBV28 and TRBJ2-2; D gene ambiguous. Germline V gene sequence: CDR1 MDHEN, CDR2 SYDVKM. Trimming stripped 2 bases from V and 4 bases from J, with 11 bases between. This CDR3 has 15 residues. DNA of the CDR3: TGTGCCAGCAGTTTACGCACTACGAGCACCGGGGAGCTGTTTTTT. It yields the protein CASSLRTTSTGELFF.

The rearrangement uses TRBV28 and TRBJ1-2; 7 bases align to TRBD1. The CDR3 is made up of 15 amino acids. Germline CDR1 MDHEN, CDR2 SYDVKM. The J segment lost 6 bases and the V segment lost 2 bases, leaving 9 bases of the junction unmatched. The CDR3 DNA reads as TGTGCCAGCAGTTTAAATACAGGGGTATTTGATGGCTACACCTTC. Its protein product is CASSLNTGVFDGYTF.

J is TRBJ1-5 and V is TRBV7-2, with TRBD1 matching over 9 bases. V gave up 2 bases and J gave up 5 bases; unmatched junction bases: 10. This CDR3 comprises 17 residues. The germline V gene has CDR1 SGHTA and CDR2 FQGNSA. The CDR3 nucleotides are TGTGCCAGCAGCTTATCTTTCGGCGGACAGGGGTATCAGCCCCAGCATTTT. It yields the protein CASSLSFGGQGYQPQHF.

V is TRBV10-1 and J is TRBJ2-3; 9 positions agree with TRBD2. The V gene's germline CDR1 is WNHNN and CDR2 SYGVQD (reference sequence). The CDR3 covers 15 residues. Trimming cost V 5 bases and J 3 bases; bases outside gene matches: 6. The CDR3 nucleotides read TGCGCCAGCAGTAAACTAGCGGGCGGGACAGATACGCAGTATTTT. This codes for CASSKLAGGTDTQYF.

Written as DNA, the CDR3 is TGCAGCGTCCAGACAGGGTCTGGTGAAAAACTGTTTTTT. Its protein is CSVQTGSGEKLFF. The chain joins TRBV29-1 to TRBJ1-4, with TRBD1 matching over 7 bases. Germline values: CDR1 SQVTM, CDR2 ANQGSEA. This CDR3 comprises 13 residues. V lost 6 bases, J lost 7 bases, and 8 bases stayed unmatched.

The chain uses TRBV28 and TRBJ2-6; D ambiguous. Trimming pared 3 bases from V and 2 bases from J, leaving 2 bases between. This CDR3 spans 13 amino acids. In germline, CDR1 is MDHEN, CDR2 SYDVKM. The CDR3, as DNA: TGTGCCAGCAGTTTCGCTGGGGCCAACGTCCTGACTTTC. This codes for CASSFAGANVLTF. The variable domain in full, completed from reference TRBV28 and TRBJ2-6, reads DVKVTQSSRYLVKRTGEKVFLECVQDMDHENMFWYRQDPGLGLRLIYFSYDVKMKEKGDIPEGYSVSREKKERFSLILESASTNQTSMYLCASSFAGANVLTFGAGSRLTVL.

The rearrangement joins TRBV7-2 to TRBJ2-1, with TRBD2 matching 10 bases. Trimming cost V 4 bases and J 4 bases; bases outside gene matches: 4. This CDR3 region has 15 residues. In germline, CDR1 is SGHTA, CDR2 FQGNSA. DNA for the CDR3: TGTGCCAGCAGCTCCGAGCGGGGGGGGTACAATGAGCAGTTCTTC. This codes for CASSSERGGYNEQFF.

This chain joins TRBV14 and TRBJ1-4; D not certain. Trimming removed 5 bases from V and 7 bases from J, with 11 bases in between. The CDR3 sequence is 13 residues long. Looked up from germline, CDR1 is SGHDN and CDR2 is FVKESK. CDR3 protein: CASSGLRSEKLFF. The CDR3 DNA is TGTGCCAGCAGCGGCCTGAGGAGTGAAAAACTGTTTTTT.

This clone was seen once. The chain joins TRBV6-6 to TRBJ2-3; D may be TRBD1 (5 bases). Germline values: CDR1 MNHNY, CDR2 SVGAGI (reference sequence). The length of the CDR3 is 14 residues. The V and J ends lost 6 bases and 1 base respectively, with 11 bases between them. This chain's CDR3 is CASRTEGGTDTQYF. The CDR3 DNA is TGTGCCAGCAGGACTGAAGGGGGCACAGATACGCAGTATTTT.

The V call is TRBV10-1, the J call TRBJ2-2, with D perhaps matching TRBD2 (6 bases). Germline CDR1 reads WNHNN; CDR2 reads SYGVQD (reference sequence). Between the trimmed V and J ends, which lost 4 bases and 4 bases, there was a span of 10 bases. This CDR3 is built from 14 residues. The CDR3 DNA is TGCGCCAGCAGTGCTACGGGGGTCACCGGGGAGCTGTTTTTT. Residues: CASSATGVTGELFF.

This chain uses TRBV5-5 with TRBJ1-4; D uncertain. The length of the CDR3 is 14 residues. From germline, CDR1 is SGHKS and CDR2 YYEKEE (reference sequence). With 4 bases removed from V and 3 bases from J, the gap between germline ends came to 10 bases. CDR3 DNA: TGTGCCAGCAGCCCGGGGAACCCTAATGAAAAACTGTTTTTT. Protein sequence: CASSPGNPNEKLFF.

The V gene is TRBV28, the J gene TRBJ1-1; D is undetermined. V lost 3 bases and J lost 0, with 8 bases in between. The CDR3 runs to 14 residues. Per the germline V gene, CDR1 is MDHEN and CDR2 is SYDVKM. CDR3 protein: CASSLGAMNTEAFF. The CDR3 DNA reads as TGTGCCAGCAGTTTGGGAGCTATGAACACTGAAGCTTTCTTT.

This chain connects TRBV19 to TRBJ2-1; 7 nucleotides match TRBD1. Losses at the gene ends were 5 bases for V and 0 bases for J; bases not matched to a gene: 4. The CDR3 contains 15 residues. Looked up from germline, CDR1 is LNHDA and CDR2 is SQIVND (reference sequence). In nucleotides, the CDR3 is TGTGCCAGTAGTGTGGGACAGAGCTCCTACAATGAGCAGTTCTTC. Its translation: CASSVGQSSYNEQFF.

The chain couples TRBV28 to TRBJ2-1; TRBD2 matches 13 bases. Germline V lookup: CDR1 MDHEN, CDR2 SYDVKM. The length of the CDR3 is 14 residues. V lost 8 bases and J lost 5; bases outside the gene matches: 3. The CDR3 region is CASRTSGSDNEQFF. Here the CDR3 DNA reads TGTGCCAGCCGGACTAGCGGGAGTGACAATGAGCAGTTCTTC.

The genes are TRBV4-1 and TRBJ2-1; 8 nucleotides agree with TRBD2. V lost 2 bases and J lost 13; bases outside the gene matches: 16. Per germline, CDR1 MGHRA and CDR2 YSYEKL. The CDR3 contains 16 residues. The CDR3 DNA is TGCGCCAGCAGCCAACCCTCGGGGGGGCCTTCAGTGGGACAGTTCTTC. It translates to CASSQPSGGPSVGQFF.